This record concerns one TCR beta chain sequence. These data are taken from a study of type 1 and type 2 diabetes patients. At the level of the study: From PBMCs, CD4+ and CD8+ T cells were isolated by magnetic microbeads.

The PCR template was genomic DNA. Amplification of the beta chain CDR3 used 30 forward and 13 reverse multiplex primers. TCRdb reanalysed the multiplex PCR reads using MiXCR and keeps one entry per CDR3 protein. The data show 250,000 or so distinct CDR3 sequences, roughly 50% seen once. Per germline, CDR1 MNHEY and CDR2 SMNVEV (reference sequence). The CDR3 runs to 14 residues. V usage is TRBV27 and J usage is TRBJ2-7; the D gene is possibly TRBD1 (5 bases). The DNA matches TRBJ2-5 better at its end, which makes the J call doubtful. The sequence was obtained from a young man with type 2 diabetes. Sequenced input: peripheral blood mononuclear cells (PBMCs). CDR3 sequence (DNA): TGTGCCAGCAGTTTACAGGGTTCGAAAGAGACCCAGTACTTC. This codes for CASSLQGSKETQYF.